This TCR beta chain appears in the sequencing data of a study of blood T cell repertoires in COVID-19. Germline CDR1 is SGHTA and CDR2 is FQGNSA. V was pared by 5 bases and J by 6 bases, with 17 bases between. This CDR3 spans 15 amino acids. Using immunoSEQ multiplex PCR, the repertoire was profiled, and TCRdb retains in-frame clones only, with some absent. The sample yields some 50,000 clones, less than 90% seen once. This clonotype originated in a woman aged 70-85 years with active COVID-19. V gene TRBV7-2 combines with J gene TRBJ2-4; maybe TRBD2 (5 bases). What was sequenced was peripheral blood. CDR3 bases: TGTGCCAGCAGCCCCCAAAGTGGGAGTGGAAACATTCAGTACTTC. Translating it yields CASSPQSGSGNIQYF. The entire variable domain, with the rest obtained from reference TRBV7-2 and TRBJ2-4, is as follows: GAGVSQSPSNKVTEKGKDVELRCDPISGHTALYWYRQSLGQGLEFLIYFQGNSAPDKSGLPSDRFSAERTGGSVSTLTIQRTQQEDSAVYLCASSPQSGSGNIQYFGAGTRLSVL.